This entry is about one TCR beta chain. This clonotype was seen repeatedly, ten times or more. Its target antigen remains unknown. Qualities for individual bases were not recorded, and no much larger clone is one base off. TCRdb names Illumina NovaSeq 6000 as the instrument used. TCR cDNA was made using 5'RACE template switching, a step that added a universal primer site and unique molecular identifiers. Priming of cDNA synthesis was performed from both the TCR alpha and TCR beta constant segments. Two PCR steps were used to amplify libraries, with sample barcodes and sequencing adapters being added in the second step. Sequencing of libraries was performed on Illumina HiSeq 2500 (2x100 bp) or NovaSeq (2x150 bp). In the original analysis: Reads were demultiplexed and collapsed into UMI consensus sequences with MIGEC, and V(D)J alignment was performed with MiXCR. Using edgeR on replicate PBMC samples, clonotypes were called vaccine-responding if FDR was below 0.01 and the log2 fold change was above 5 up to day 15. CD4 or CD8 identity was assigned to each bulk clonotype according to whether the clonotype was present at higher abundance in the sequenced CD4 repertoire or the sequenced CD8 repertoire. The public reads were quality trimmed at Q25 with fastp and then assembled into clones with MiXCR by TCRdb, keeping productive beta chains. Identical CDR3 proteins give one entry, which carries the most common genes and DNA. TCRdb's processing, not the authors' own work, is the source of the V and J calls. For this sample the table gives 300,000 or so distinct CDR3 sequences, of which 3.5% to 4.5% were detected only once. The ten largest clones represent 24% of the sample.

This sample is drawn from a study of T cells after yellow fever vaccination (dated by TCRdb to between 2017 and 2020). About the full investigation: The SMART-Seq v4 Ultra Low Input RNA kit was used to prepare libraries from fractions with low cell numbers. Bulk TCR alpha and beta repertoires were sequenced longitudinally to track T-cell clones before and after primary and booster YFV17D yellow fever vaccination. The cohort comprised two healthy male donors, one aged 18 to 30 and one aged 30 to 40 years. Blood samples were taken at several timepoints before and after primary and secondary immunization, and bulk PBMC replicates and cell subsets were isolated.

General findings and caveats noted by the study authors: Computational filtering was needed because FACS-sorted repertoires could contain abundant contaminating clonotypes from the bulk population. After the booster, most of the clones that had expanded following primary vaccination were detected again (around 95% of CD4 and roughly 88% of CD8), which suggests that memory was broadly maintained. The secondary T-cell response was found to be weaker but faster than the primary response, with a peak reached on day 5 rather than on day 15. A small fraction of clonotypes showed up in both the CD4 and CD8 compartments, probably as a result of convergent recombination. The study included only two donors, which limits how far the findings can be generalized.

In light of the paper, this sample's treatment or condition label describes: live attenuated yellow fever vaccine strain. Two biological replicates of bulk PBMCs were collected at each blood-draw timepoint. PBMCs were isolated from peripheral blood using a standard Ficoll-Paque protocol. TriZol was used to extract RNA from bulk PBMCs, CD4 and CD8 fractions, and dextramer-positive and dextramer-negative fractions. In the germline V gene, CDR1 corresponds to SGHRS and CDR2 to YFSETQ. V sheds 1 base and J sheds 6 bases, leaving 9 bases between their ends. The CDR3 has 13 amino acids, counting the end cysteine and phenylalanine. Only CDR3 DNA is held: 39 bases, read in frame from base 1.

The source was PBMCs, collected 5 days after the yellow fever booster vaccination. The receptor was isolated from a man younger than 30 who received the YFV17D yellow fever vaccine. The rearranged chain carries TRBV5-1 and TRBJ2-3, with the D gene uncertain. The CDR3 region reads CASSLQSPDTQYF. The DNA sequence follows: TGCGCCAGCAGCTTGCAGTCCCCCGATACGCAGTATTTT.